The source of this T cell receptor beta chain is a study of OX40 agonist ivuxolimab in advanced cancers. Regarding the complete study: Ivuxolimab was a fully human IgG2 agonistic monoclonal antibody targeting the costimulatory receptor OX40 (CD134). The paper covers the monotherapy dose-escalation part of the phase I ivuxolimab trial, which included N ≈ 54 patients. A male proportion of about 79% and a mean age of approximately 60 years, ranging from 23 to 79, were recorded for the dose-escalation cohort. Partial responses occurred in three dose-escalation patients, of whom one had hepatocellular carcinoma and two had cutaneous melanoma. Peripheral TCRbeta sequencing aimed to test whether ivuxolimab altered TCR sequence diversity and caused clonal T-cell expansion. Of the approximately 54 dose-escalation patients, hepatocellular carcinoma was present in approximately 20, melanoma in around 15, renal cell carcinoma in 9 and head and neck cancer in 9. Prior anti-PD-1, anti-PD-L1 or anti-CTLA-4 therapy was permitted, and roughly two fifths of dose-escalation patients had received checkpoint inhibitors. Intravenous ivuxolimab was administered to patients every 2 weeks at six dose levels: 0.01, 0.1, 0.3, 1.5, 3 and 10 mg/kg. The investigation overall reported the following: Low levels of normalized T-cell clonal expansion were also seen in some patients who did not respond. At doses from 0.1 to 3.0 mg/kg, clonal expansion was seen in both CD4+ and CD8+ blood T cells between baseline and week 6. The antigen specificity of the clonally expanded peripheral T cells was not determined. On average, CD8+ T cells showed more expanded clones than CD4+ T cells after ivuxolimab. In the 0.1-3.0 mg/kg groups, partial responders were among the patients with the lowest normalized peripheral clonal expansion, particularly in CD8+ T cells.

The CDR3 spans 14 residues, from the cysteine through the phenylalanine. Only the CDR3 part of the read is kept: 42 bases, read in frame from the first base. V is shortened by 4 bases, J by 3 bases, and the region joining them spans 14 bases. The germline V gene gives CDR1 as SGHRS and CDR2 as YFSETQ. Patients with autoimmune disease history or receiving systemic immunosuppression were excluded from the trial. Peripheral blood for TCR sequencing was collected from all dose cohorts at baseline, on cycle 4 day 1, and on cycle 7 day 1. The samples were drawn from a first-in-human, open-label, multicenter phase I dose-escalation trial of ivuxolimab. Adults with locally advanced or metastatic head and neck squamous cell, hepatocellular, melanoma or renal cell carcinoma were enrolled in the trial. Before TCR sequencing, CD4+ T cells and CD8+ T cells from peripheral blood were sorted into separate populations.

For sequencing of the TCRbeta CDR3 region, genomic DNA was extracted from the sorted cells. The immunoSEQ Assay was used for sequencing of TCRbeta CDR3 regions. This immuneACCESS table, as held by TCRdb, lists in-frame sequences with V and J called but not all clones. Of the missing ones, under half trace to an unresolved V gene in checked studies; the others have no known cause. The sample table shows around 29,000 clones, and roughly 79% are seen once. Clones ranked in the top ten supply approximately 30% of the sample. Remarks on this clone: What this receptor recognizes is not known. There are no base qualities to consult, and no much larger clone falls within one base.

This sample comprised CD4+ or CD8+ T cells sorted from blood, obtained in a trial of the OX40 agonist ivuxolimab. The TCR originated in an adult with an advanced solid tumor such as melanoma, head and neck, liver or kidney cancer. The chain was built from TRBV5-1 and TRBJ2-7, with the D call perhaps TRBD1 or TRBD2, as 6 bases match in each case. The DNA sequence is TGCGCCAGCAGCCCTAAGGGGGGAGGCTACGAGCAGTACTTC. This codes for CASSPKGGGYEQYF.